This TCR beta chain was captured in a study of T cell changes during pregnancy in multiple sclerosis. From germline, CDR1 is MNHEY and CDR2 SVGAGI. The ends lost 6 bases at V and 1 base at J; junction bases unmatched: 6. This CDR3 has 15 amino acids. Method: immunoSEQ multiplex PCR; TCRdb's copy keeps in-frame clones and lacks some. The sample includes 65,000 to 95,000 clones, 89% seen only once; the top ten take less than 2.5%. This sequence was found in a female donor with multiple sclerosis, enrolled in a pregnancy study. The sample consisted of peripheral blood, taken before pregnancy. This chain links TRBV6-5 with TRBJ1-5; 7 nucleotides agree with TRBD1. The CDR3 sequence is CASSGTAQSNQPQHF. The CDR3 region has the DNA TGTGCCAGCAGCGGGACAGCCCAGAGCAATCAGCCCCAGCATTTT.